This T cell receptor beta chain is drawn from a study of tumor and adjacent non-tumor tissue in lung cancer. Whole-study findings and limits: Compared with tumor, normal lung showed significantly lower TCR diversity.

This sample's RNA came from whole unsorted tissue. More than 3 cm separated this lung sample from the edge of the tumor. Donors were chemotherapy-naive, newly diagnosed lung cancer surgical patients in China, August–late 2014. TCRbeta libraries were built with three rounds of nested PCR, modified from ARM-PCR. MiXCR was run by TCRdb on the multiplex PCR reads, yielding one entry per CDR3 protein. The sample consists of 90,000 to 100,000 distinct CDR3 sequences, 80% of them appearing once. Germline CDR1 WNHNN, CDR2 SYGVQD (reference sequence). The V gene lost 8 bases and the J gene lost 7 bases, with 21 bases spanning the gap. The length of the CDR3 is 15 residues. Comments on this clonotype: What it recognizes is unknown.

This chain connects TRBV10-1 to TRBJ2-1; D is possibly TRBD1 or TRBD2 (6 bases each). The source is a man in his 60s with small cell lung cancer. Sequencing input: distant non-tumor lung tissue. As DNA, the CDR3 is TGCGCCAGCCAAGTAGGGGGGACCGGGCAGAATGAGCAGTTCTTC. Amino acids: CASQVGGTGQNEQFF.